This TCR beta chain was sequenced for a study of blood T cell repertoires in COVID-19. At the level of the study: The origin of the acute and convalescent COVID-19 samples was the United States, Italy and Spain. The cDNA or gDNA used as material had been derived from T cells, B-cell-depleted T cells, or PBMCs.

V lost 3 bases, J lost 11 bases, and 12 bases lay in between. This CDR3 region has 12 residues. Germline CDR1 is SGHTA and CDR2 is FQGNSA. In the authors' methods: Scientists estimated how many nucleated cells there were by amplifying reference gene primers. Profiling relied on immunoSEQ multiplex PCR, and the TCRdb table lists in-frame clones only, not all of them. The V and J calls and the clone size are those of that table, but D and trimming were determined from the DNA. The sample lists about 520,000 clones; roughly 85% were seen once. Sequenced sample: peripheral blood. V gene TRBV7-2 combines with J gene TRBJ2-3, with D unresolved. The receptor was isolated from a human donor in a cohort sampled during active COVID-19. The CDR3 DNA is TGTGCCAGCAGCTTCTTATGGCAAGAGCAGTATTTT. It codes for CASSFLWQEQYF.